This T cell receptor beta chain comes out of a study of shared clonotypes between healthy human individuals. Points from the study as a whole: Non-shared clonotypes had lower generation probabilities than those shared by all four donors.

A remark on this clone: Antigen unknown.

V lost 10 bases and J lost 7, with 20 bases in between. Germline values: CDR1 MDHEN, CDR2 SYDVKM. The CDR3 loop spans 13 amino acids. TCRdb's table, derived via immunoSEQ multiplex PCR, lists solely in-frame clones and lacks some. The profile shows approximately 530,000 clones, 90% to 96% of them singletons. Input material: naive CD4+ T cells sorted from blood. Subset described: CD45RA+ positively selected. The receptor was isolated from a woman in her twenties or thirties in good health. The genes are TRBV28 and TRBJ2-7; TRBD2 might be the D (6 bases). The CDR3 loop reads CAIQGRGAGEQYF. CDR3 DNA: TGTGCCATACAAGGACGGGGAGCGGGTGAGCAGTACTTC.